Presented here are 11 T cell receptor beta chains from one specimen sequenced in a study of regulatory T cells in long-lasting Graves disease. Noted time point: persistent/refractory GD, antithyroid drugs over 5 years with positive TRAb. Construction of the TCR library relied on RNA isolated from PBMCs. The authors built TCR beta libraries using iRepertoire HTBI primers and Arm-PCR of CDR3 regions. One entry per CDR3 protein results from TCRdb running MiXCR on the multiplex PCR reads. The sample has about 340,000 distinct CDR3 sequences, about 20% seen once; the top ten hold less than 35%. The starting material was peripheral blood mononuclear cells (PBMCs), obtained when the disease was refractory, from a patient treated with antithyroid drugs. These TCRs come from a female donor with Graves disease.

This clonotype was counted many times. This chain uses TRBV10-3 with TRBJ2-5, with D perhaps matching TRBD1 or TRBD2 (5 bases each). Germline V CDR1 and CDR2: ENHRY, SYGVKD. This CDR3 comprises 15 residues. Trimming stripped 6 bases from V and 5 bases from J, with 19 bases between. The CDR3 nucleotides read TGTGCCATCAGGCGTGCAGCGACAGAGGGGGAGACCCAGTACTTC. It is translated as CAIRRAATEGETQYF.

Ten or more counts support this clonotype. The V and J genes are TRBV15 and TRBJ1-1, with no clear D. With 0 bases removed from V and 4 bases from J, the gap between germline ends came to 18 bases. The CDR3 has 17 residues. Germline CDR1 LNHNV, CDR2 YYDKDF (reference sequence). In DNA, the CDR3 is TGTGCCACCAGCAGAGAGGTGTACAGACTGGCCGGCACTGAAGCTTTCTTT. It specifies CATSREVYRLAGTEAFF.

The chain has TRBV20-1 and TRBJ2-2, with D perhaps matching TRBD2 (5 bases). In germline, CDR1 is DFQATT, CDR2 SNEGSKA (reference sequence). V gave up 6 bases and J gave up 0 bases, with 14 bases separating them. The CDR3 spans 15 residues. The CDR3 here is CSAHKDLSNTGELFF. The CDR3, as DNA: TGCAGTGCCCACAAGGACTTGTCGAACACCGGGGAGCTGTTTTTT.

The sample holds many counts of this clonotype. The chain employs TRBV19 and TRBJ1-2, with a possible D match to TRBD1 (5 bases). Germline V gene data show CDR1 as LNHDA and CDR2 as SQIVND (reference sequence). Deletions cut 3 bases from V and 7 bases from J, with 15 bases between. The CDR3 consists of 14 residues. CDR3 in amino acids: CASSMNAREAGYTF. CDR3 in DNA: TGTGCCAGTAGTATGAACGCCAGGGAAGCTGGCTACACCTTC.

This clonotype was observed many times. CDR3 residues: CASIGQPGEKLFF. CDR3 nucleotide sequence: TGTGCCAGCATTGGACAACCAGGTGAAAAACTGTTTTTT. The chain recombines TRBV12-3 or TRBV12-4 with TRBJ1-4, with D perhaps matching TRBD1 (5 bases). V gave up 7 bases and J gave up 7 bases, with 13 bases separating them. This CDR3 is 13 amino acids long.

This clonotype appeared many times. J is TRBJ2-5 and V is TRBV3-1; D is possibly TRBD1 (6 bases). CDR1 and CDR2 from the germline V gene are LGHDT and YNNKEL (reference sequence). Trimming cost V 3 bases and J 3 bases, with 20 bases left between them. CDR3 size: 17 residues. The CDR3 loop is CASSQNPRTAIEETQYF. The DNA for the CDR3 is TGTGCCAGCAGCCAGAACCCCCGGACAGCGATAGAAGAGACCCAGTACTTC.

This clonotype was found a few times. The chain combines TRBV7-9 with TRBJ2-7; possible D gene TRBD1, 6 bases. The germline V and J ends were trimmed by 4 bases and 4 bases, with 14 bases remaining between them. Germline CDR1 reads SEHNR; CDR2 reads FQNEAQ (reference sequence). The CDR3 is 14 residues long. CDR3 nucleotide sequence: TGTGCCAGCAGCTCAGGAGCGACAGGTTACGAGCAGTACTTC. It specifies CASSSGATGYEQYF.

This clonotype was observed many times. This chain links TRBV11-3 with TRBJ1-2, with D possibly matching TRBD1 (5 bases). V was trimmed by 4 bases and J by 6 bases, leaving 18 bases between them. This CDR3 has 15 residues. The germline V gene has CDR1 SGHNT and CDR2 YENEEA. The CDR3 sequence is CASSSAFGQGDGYTF. Written as DNA, the CDR3 is TGTGCCAGCAGCTCTGCCTTTGGGCAGGGCGATGGCTACACCTTC.

This clonotype has only a few counts. This sequence joins TRBV28 and TRBJ2-6; D uncertain. Germline-derived CDR1 and CDR2 are MDHEN and SYDVKM. V was shortened by 7 bases and J by 1 base, with 11 bases between the two germline ends. The CDR3 extends over 15 amino acids. The CDR3 here is CASKRTRSGANVLTF. CDR3 in DNA: TGTGCCAGCAAAAGGACGAGATCTGGGGCCAACGTCCTGACTTTC.

V and J are TRBV6-5 and TRBJ1-2; possible D gene TRBD1, 5 bases. Germline loops: CDR1 MNHEY, CDR2 SVGAGI. V dropped 0 bases and J dropped 7 bases, with 9 bases sitting between them. This CDR3 is built from 13 residues. The CDR3 is CASSYSGQGGYTF. The CDR3 DNA reads TGTGCCAGCAGTTACTCAGGGCAGGGTGGCTACACCTTC.

A single count supports this clonotype. A read error may account for a junction end that differs from germline. The chain joins TRBV5-1 to TRBJ2-2; perhaps TRBD2 as D (6 bases). Germline V gene data show CDR1 as SGHRS and CDR2 as YFSETQ. This CDR3 comprises 13 residues. CDR3 residues: CTSSLGGTGELFF. DNA of the CDR3: TGCACCAGCAGCTTGGGAGGCACCGGGGAGCTGTTTTTT.